This T cell receptor (beta chain) derives from a study of control samples from healthy donors and cancer patients. With 8 bases removed from V and 5 bases from J, the gap between germline ends came to 9 bases. Germline loops: CDR1 MNHNY, CDR2 SVGAGI (reference sequence). The CDR3 is 11 residues long. This clone is labeled medium-sized. The table came from immunoSEQ multiplex PCR; TCRdb's copy has only in-frame clones and leaves some out. The sample has tens of thousands of clones, less than 90% seen once. The clonotype originates from a woman in her 70s in good health. The V call is TRBV6-6, the J call TRBJ2-5; TRBD1 or TRBD2 may be the D gene (5 bases each). The sequenced sample consisted of blood. The CDR3 sequence is CASGTEETQYF. The CDR3 bases are TGTGCCAGCGGGACCGAGGAGACCCAGTACTTC.